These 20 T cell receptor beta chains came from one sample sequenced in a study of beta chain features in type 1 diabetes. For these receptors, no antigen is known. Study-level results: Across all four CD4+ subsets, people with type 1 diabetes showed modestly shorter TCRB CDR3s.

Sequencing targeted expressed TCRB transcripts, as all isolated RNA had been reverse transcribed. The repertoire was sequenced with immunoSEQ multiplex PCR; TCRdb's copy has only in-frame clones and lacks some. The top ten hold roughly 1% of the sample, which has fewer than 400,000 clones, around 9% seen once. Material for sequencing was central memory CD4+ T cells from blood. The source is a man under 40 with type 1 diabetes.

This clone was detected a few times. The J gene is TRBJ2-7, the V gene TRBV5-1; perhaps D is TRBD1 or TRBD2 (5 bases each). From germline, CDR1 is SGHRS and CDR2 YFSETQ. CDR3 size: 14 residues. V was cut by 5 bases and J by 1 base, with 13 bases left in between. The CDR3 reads CASRAGTASYEQYF. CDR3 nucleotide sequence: TGCGCCAGCAGGGCCGGGACGGCGTCCTACGAGCAGTACTTC.

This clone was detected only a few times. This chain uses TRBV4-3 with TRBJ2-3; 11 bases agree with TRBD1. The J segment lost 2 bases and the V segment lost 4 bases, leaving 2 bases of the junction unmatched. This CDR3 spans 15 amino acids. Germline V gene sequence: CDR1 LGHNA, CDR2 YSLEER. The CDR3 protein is CASSRDRGYTDTQYF. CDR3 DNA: TGCGCCAGCAGCCGGGACAGGGGGTACACAGATACGCAGTATTTT.

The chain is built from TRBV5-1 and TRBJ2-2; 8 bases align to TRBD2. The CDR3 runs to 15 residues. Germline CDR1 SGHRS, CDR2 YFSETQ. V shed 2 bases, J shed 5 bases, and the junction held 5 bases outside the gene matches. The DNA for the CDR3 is TGCGCCAGCAGCTTACTCAGCGGGGGTACCGGGGAGCTGTTTTTT. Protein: CASSLLSGGTGELFF. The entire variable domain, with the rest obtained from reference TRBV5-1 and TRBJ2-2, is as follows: KAGVTQTPRYLIKTRGQQVTLSCSPISGHRSVSWYQQTPGQGLQFLFEYFSETQRNKGNFPGRFSGRQFSNSRSEMNVSTLELGDSALYLCASSLLSGGTGELFFGEGSRLTVL.

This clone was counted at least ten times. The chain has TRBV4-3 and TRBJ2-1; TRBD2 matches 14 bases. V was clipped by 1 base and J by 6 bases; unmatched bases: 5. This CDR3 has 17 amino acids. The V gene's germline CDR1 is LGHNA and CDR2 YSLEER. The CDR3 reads CASSQGGLAGDLNEQFF. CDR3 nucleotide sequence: TGCGCCAGCAGCCAAGGGGGACTAGCGGGGGACCTCAATGAGCAGTTCTTC.

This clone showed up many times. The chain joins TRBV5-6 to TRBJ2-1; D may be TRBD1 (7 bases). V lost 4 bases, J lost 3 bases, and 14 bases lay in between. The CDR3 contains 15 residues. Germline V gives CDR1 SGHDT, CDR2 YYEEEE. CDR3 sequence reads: CASSPGGLSYNEQFF. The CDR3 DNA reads TGTGCCAGCAGCCCAGGGGGACTGAGCTACAATGAGCAGTTCTTC.

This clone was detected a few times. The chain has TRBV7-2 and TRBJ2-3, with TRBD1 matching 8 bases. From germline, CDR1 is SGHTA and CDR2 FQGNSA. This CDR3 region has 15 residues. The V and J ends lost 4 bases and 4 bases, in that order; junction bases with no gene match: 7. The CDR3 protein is CASSYSTGVSDTQYF. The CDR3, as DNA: TGTGCCAGCAGCTACTCGACAGGGGTATCAGATACGCAGTATTTT.

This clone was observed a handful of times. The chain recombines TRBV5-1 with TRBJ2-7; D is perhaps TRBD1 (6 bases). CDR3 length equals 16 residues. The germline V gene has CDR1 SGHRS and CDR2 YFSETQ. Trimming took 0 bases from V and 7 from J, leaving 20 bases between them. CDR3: CASSLGATGTNREQYF. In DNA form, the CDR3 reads TGCGCCAGCAGCTTGGGGGCTACAGGGACAAACCGGGAGCAGTACTTC.

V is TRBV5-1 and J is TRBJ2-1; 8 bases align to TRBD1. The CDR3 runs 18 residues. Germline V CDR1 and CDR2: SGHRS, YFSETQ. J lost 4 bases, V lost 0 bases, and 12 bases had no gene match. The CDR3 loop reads CASSLDGWAQGVYNEQFF. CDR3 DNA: TGCGCCAGCAGCTTGGACGGTTGGGCACAGGGGGTATACAATGAGCAGTTCTTC.

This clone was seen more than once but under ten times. CDR3 protein: CASSIRDSYEQYF. In nucleotides, the CDR3 is TGTGCCAGCAGTATCCGGGACAGCTACGAGCAGTACTTC. V usage is TRBV6-6 and J usage is TRBJ2-7; 7 nucleotides line up with TRBD1. Germline loops: CDR1 MNHNY, CDR2 SVGAGI (reference sequence). The CDR3 length is 13 residues. J gave up 3 bases and V 5 bases, and 4 bases lay outside the gene matches.

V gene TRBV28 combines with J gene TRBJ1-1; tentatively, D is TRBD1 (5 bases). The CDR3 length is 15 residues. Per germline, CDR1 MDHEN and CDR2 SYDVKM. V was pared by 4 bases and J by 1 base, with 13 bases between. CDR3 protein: CASSSPRGRNTEAFF. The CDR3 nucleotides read TGTGCCAGCAGTTCGCCTAGGGGTCGGAACACTGAAGCTTTCTTT.

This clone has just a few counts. The CDR3 reads CAWSMTVNTEAFF. The CDR3 coding sequence is TGTGCCTGGAGTATGACGGTGAACACTGAAGCTTTCTTT. The chain combines TRBV30 with TRBJ1-1; D is uncertain. Germline V gene sequence: CDR1 GTSNPN, CDR2 SVGIG (reference sequence). The CDR3 totals 13 residues. V lost 2 bases and J lost 0, with 7 bases in between. Using reference TRBV30 and TRBJ1-1 for the parts outside the CDR3, the full variable domain is SQTIHQWPATLVQPVGSPLSLECTVEGTSNPNLYWYRQAAGRGLQLLFYSVGIGQISSEVPQNLSASRPQDRQFILSSKKLLLSDSGFYLCAWSMTVNTEAFFGQGTRLTVV.

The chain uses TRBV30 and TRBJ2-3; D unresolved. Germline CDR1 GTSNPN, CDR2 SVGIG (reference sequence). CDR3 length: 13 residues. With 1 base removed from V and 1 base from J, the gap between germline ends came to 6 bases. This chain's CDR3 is CAWSGGRTDTQYF. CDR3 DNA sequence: TGTGCCTGGAGTGGGGGTCGCACAGATACGCAGTATTTT. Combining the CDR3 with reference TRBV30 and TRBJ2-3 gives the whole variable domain SQTIHQWPATLVQPVGSPLSLECTVEGTSNPNLYWYRQAAGRGLQLLFYSVGIGQISSEVPQNLSASRPQDRQFILSSKKLLLSDSGFYLCAWSGGRTDTQYFGPGTRLTVL.

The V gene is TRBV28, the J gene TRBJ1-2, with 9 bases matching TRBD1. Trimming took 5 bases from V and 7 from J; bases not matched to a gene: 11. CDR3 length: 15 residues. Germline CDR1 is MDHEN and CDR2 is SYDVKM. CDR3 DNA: TGTGCCAGCAGTGAATCCGGGACAGGGTTCTCTGGCTACACCTTC. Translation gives CASSESGTGFSGYTF.

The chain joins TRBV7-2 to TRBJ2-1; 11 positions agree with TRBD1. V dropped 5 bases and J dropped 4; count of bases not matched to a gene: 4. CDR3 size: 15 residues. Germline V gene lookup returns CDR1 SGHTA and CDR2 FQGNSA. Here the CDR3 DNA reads TGTGCCAGCAGCGCGGACAGGGGGCTATACAATGAGCAGTTCTTC. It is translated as CASSADRGLYNEQFF.

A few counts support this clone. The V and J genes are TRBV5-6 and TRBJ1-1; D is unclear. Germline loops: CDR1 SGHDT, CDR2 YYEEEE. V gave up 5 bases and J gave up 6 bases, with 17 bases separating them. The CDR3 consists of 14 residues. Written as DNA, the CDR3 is TGTGCCAGCAGTGAGTCTGGTTGGGAAGCTGAAGCTTTCTTT. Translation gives CASSESGWEAEAFF.

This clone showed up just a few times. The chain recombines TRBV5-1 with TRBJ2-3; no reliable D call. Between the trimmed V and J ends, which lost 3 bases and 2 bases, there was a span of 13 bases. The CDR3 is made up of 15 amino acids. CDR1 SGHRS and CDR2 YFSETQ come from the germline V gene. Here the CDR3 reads CASSSQVISTDTQYF. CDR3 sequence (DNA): TGCGCCAGCAGCTCGCAGGTAATCTCCACAGATACGCAGTATTTT. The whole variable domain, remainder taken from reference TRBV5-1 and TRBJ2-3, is KAGVTQTPRYLIKTRGQQVTLSCSPISGHRSVSWYQQTPGQGLQFLFEYFSETQRNKGNFPGRFSGRQFSNSRSEMNVSTLELGDSALYLCASSSQVISTDTQYFGPGTRLTVL.

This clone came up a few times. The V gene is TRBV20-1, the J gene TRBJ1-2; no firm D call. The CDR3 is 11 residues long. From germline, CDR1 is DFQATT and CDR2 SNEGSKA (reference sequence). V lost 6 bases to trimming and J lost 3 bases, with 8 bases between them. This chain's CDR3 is CSAGSDYGYTF. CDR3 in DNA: TGCAGTGCCGGATCGGACTATGGCTACACCTTC.

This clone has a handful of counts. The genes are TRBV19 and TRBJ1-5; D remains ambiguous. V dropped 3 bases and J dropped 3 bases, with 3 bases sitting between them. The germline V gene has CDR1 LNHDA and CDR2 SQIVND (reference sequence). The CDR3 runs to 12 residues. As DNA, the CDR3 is TGTGCCAGTAGTATGGCCAATCAGCCCCAGCATTTT. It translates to CASSMANQPQHF.

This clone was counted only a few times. CDR3: CASSLTGDTEAFF. The CDR3 nucleotides are TGTGCCAGCTCTCTCACAGGGGACACTGAAGCTTTCTTT. The chain has TRBV18 and TRBJ1-1; 7 nucleotides agree with TRBD1. The V segment lost 6 bases and the J segment 3 bases; nucleotides outside the gene matches: 4. The length of the CDR3 is 13 residues. CDR1 is KGHSH, CDR2 LQKENI, per germline.

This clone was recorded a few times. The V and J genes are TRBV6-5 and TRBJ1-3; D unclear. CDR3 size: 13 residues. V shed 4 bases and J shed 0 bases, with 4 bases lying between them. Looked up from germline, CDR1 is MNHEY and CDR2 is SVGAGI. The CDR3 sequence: CASSSVSGNTIYF. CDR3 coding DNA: TGTGCCAGCAGTTCCGTCTCTGGAAACACCATATATTTT.